This entry concerns a single T cell receptor beta chain. Its antigen is unknown. The sample comes from a study of cytomegalovirus exposure and HLA in healthy donors. About the study: In an early release, HLA-typed donors contributed some 82 million unique TCR sequences. Broader study findings: Relative to equally common others, HLA-associated TCR beta chains showed greater clonal expansion in a later analysis. Presence/absence analyses supposed approximately even sequencing depth among donors. It was likely that a cluster of highly shared sequence variants was a sequencing artifact.

V was clipped by 0 bases and J by 8 bases, with 14 bases between them. The CDR3 is made up of 16 amino acids. Germline V lookup: CDR1 LNHDA, CDR2 SQIVND (reference sequence). Researchers ran the PCR with 60 Vbeta and 13 Jbeta primers. The table came from immunoSEQ multiplex PCR; TCRdb's copy has only in-frame clones and leaves some out. The table shows around 130,000 clones, with roughly four fifths occurring only once. The sequence was obtained from a woman between 40 and 55 years old in good health and CMV-seropositive. What was sequenced was PBMCs. The rearrangement links TRBV19 to TRBJ1-6; no definite D call. DNA of the CDR3: TGTGCCAGTAGTATAGATCCCTGGACTATGGATTCACCCCTCCACTTT. Amino acids: CASSIDPWTMDSPLHF.